This T cell receptor beta chain appears in the sequencing data of a study of shared clonotypes between healthy human individuals. An assay was performed, and its level was deep. This table comes from immunoSEQ multiplex PCR, and its TCRdb copy is limited to in-frame clones, with some not included. This sample has roughly 450,000 clones, with approximately 85% found just once. All participating donors were Caucasian adults from Nashville, Tennessee. Study-wide results and caveats: Deeper or shallower sequencing was expected to change how clonotypes are shared among donors.

Trimming stripped 4 bases from V and 1 base from J, with 8 bases between. This CDR3 comprises 13 residues. Germline lookup yields CDR1 SGHDT and CDR2 YYEEEE. The sample holds many counts of this clone. Its antigen is undetermined. The sample taken for sequencing was PBMCs. The genes are TRBV5-6 and TRBJ1-1; D not certain. This receptor was taken from a woman between 40 and 50 years old in good health. Some clones in this sample may be carry-over from other donors' samples. CDR3 residues: CASSRVGNTEAFF. CDR3 bases: TGTGCCAGCAGCCGGGTAGGGAACACTGAAGCTTTCTTT. Based on the CDR3 plus reference TRBV5-6 and TRBJ1-1, the full variable domain is DAGVTQSPTHLIKTRGQQVTLRCSPKSGHDTVSWYQQALGQGPQFIFQYYEEEERQRGNFPDRFSGHQFPNYSSELNVNALLLGDSALYLCASSRVGNTEAFFGQGTRLTVV.